These T cell receptor beta chains were read from a single sample in a study of T cells in Graves' hyperthyroidism and ophthalmopathy. TCRdb analysed the multiplex PCR reads with MiXCR anew, one entry per CDR3 protein. The data contain 500,000 to 800,000 distinct CDR3 sequences, nearly 45% of them singletons. The sequenced sample was peripheral blood or thyroid tissue (not recorded which). All receptors come from an adult man with Graves' disease, either hyperthyroidism or ophthalmopathy (not recorded which). The CDR3 runs from the conserved cysteine through the conserved F or W. Fields, in order: V gene, D gene, clone size, J gene, CDR3 protein, CDR3 DNA. A D gene is named only where the DNA matches it firmly. Not all rows give a size; the values are once, few, many and, for expanded clones, a class.

>TRBV25-1|.|.|TRBJ1-6
CASSEWGRFSPLHF
TGTGCCAGCAGTGAATGGGGGCGTTTTTCACCCCTCCACTTT
>TRBV7-9|.|.|TRBJ1-1
CASIQLAGATEAFF
TGTGCCAGCATCCAACTAGCGGGGGCCACTGAAGCTTTCTTT
>TRBV24-1|TRBD1|many|TRBJ2-2
CATSGSGQANTGELFF
TGTGCCACCAGTGGATCGGGACAGGCGAACACCGGGGAGCTGTTTTTT
>TRBV10-3|.|.|TRBJ2-7
CASSAQQRPSYEQYF
TGTGCCAGCAGTGCCCAACAGAGACCTAGCTACGAGCAGTACTTC
>TRBV19|.|few|TRBJ1-2
CASRLSNYGYTF
TGTGCCAGTAGGCTATCCAACTATGGCTACACCTTC
>TRBV24-1|TRBD1|few|TRBJ1-5
CATGTGNQPQHF
TGTGCCACCGGGACAGGGAATCAGCCCCAGCATTTT
>TRBV20-1|TRBD2|.|TRBJ2-7
CSARRAGGPYEQYF
TGCAGTGCTAGGCGAGCGGGAGGGCCCTACGAGCAGTACTTC
>TRBV29-1|TRBD1|many|TRBJ1-2
CSVDAPGQGANYGYTF
TGCAGCGTTGACGCCCCGGGACAGGGCGCTAACTATGGCTACACCTTC
>TRBV7-9|TRBD1|.|TRBJ1-3
CASSFRDSGDTIYF
TGTGCCAGCAGCTTCCGGGACAGCGGCGACACCATATATTTT
>TRBV6-1|TRBD1|few|TRBJ1-1
CASRQGLAEAFF
TGTGCCAGCAGACAGGGGCTTGCTGAAGCTTTCTTT
>TRBV5-1|.|.|TRBJ1-1
CASGLRDGGDHRPEAFF
TGCGCCAGCGGCCTCAGGGACGGTGGGGATCATCGCCCTGAAGCTTTCTTT